Included here is one TCR beta chain sequence, with context. The PCR had 60 Vbeta and 13 Jbeta primers. The data were produced by immunoSEQ multiplex PCR, yet TCRdb's version contains in-frame clones alone and is incomplete. The sample lists tens of thousands of clones; 71% were seen once. This sample was included in a study of cytomegalovirus exposure and HLA in healthy donors. Per the germline V gene, CDR1 is SEHNR and CDR2 is FQNEAQ (reference sequence). CDR3 size: 13 residues. Trimming removed 5 bases at V and 0 bases at J, with 7 bases between. The sequence was collected from a man aged 50 to 60 in good health and CMV-seropositive. The source material was PBMCs. V gene TRBV7-9 combines with J gene TRBJ1-1; D remains unclear. The DNA of the CDR3 is TGTGCCAGCAGCCCTCAGTTGAACACTGAAGCTTTCTTT. Its translation is CASSPQLNTEAFF.